Below, 15 T cell receptor beta chains from the same sample are listed, as sequenced in a study of post-analysis software for immune sequencing data. Regarding the study as a whole: Roughly five TRBV segments appeared more often in patients than in controls, and TRBV5-6, TRBV5-1 and TRBV20-1 were among these.

Their antigens are not known. cDNA libraries for TCR beta contained unique molecular identifiers. A single record per CDR3 protein comes from TCRdb applying MiXCR to the PCR reads. The sample carries about 810,000 distinct CDR3 sequences, approximately 53% recorded once. The specimen sequenced was blood. The source is a girl aged 5 to 17 with multiple sclerosis.

This clonotype was detected only once. The rearrangement links TRBV20-1 to TRBJ1-1, with no clear D. The ends were cut back, 4 bases at V and 4 bases at J, with 16 bases in the middle. The CDR3 extends over 14 amino acids. Germline V gives CDR1 DFQATT, CDR2 SNEGSKA (reference sequence). The CDR3 loop is CSATLEARGTEAFF. CDR3 DNA sequence: TGCAGTGCTACCCTGGAGGCCCGAGGCACTGAAGCTTTCTTT.

Regarding this clonotype: A junction boundary mismatches the germline segment, possibly from a read error. The chain carries TRBV29-1 and TRBJ2-4; weak D call: TRBD1 (5 bases). The J call may not be correct, given that the DNA end is closer to TRBJ2-5. The CDR3 runs to 11 residues. CDR1 SQVTM and CDR2 ANQGSEA come from the germline V gene. CDR3 bases: TGCAGCATTGACAGACAAGAGACCCAGTACTTC. Protein sequence: CSIDRQETQYF.

This clonotype was seen more than once but under ten times. The chain is built from TRBV5-1 and TRBJ1-2; 11 nucleotides line up with TRBD1. Germline V gene lookup returns CDR1 SGHRS and CDR2 YFSETQ. The CDR3 contains 14 residues. V shed 6 bases, J shed 8 bases, and the junction held 9 bases outside the gene matches. The CDR3 bases are TGCGCCAGCACCACGGGACAGGGGGAATTCGGCTACACCTTC. It specifies CASTTGQGEFGYTF.

The sample holds one count of this clonotype. The chain carries TRBV7-9 and TRBJ1-2, with D uncertain. The CDR3 runs 13 residues. Germline loops: CDR1 SEHNR, CDR2 FQNEAQ (reference sequence). Deletions cut 5 bases from V and 4 bases from J, with 11 bases between. The CDR3 nucleotides read TGTGCCAGCAGCCCCCCGAACATCTATGGCTACACCTTC. The encoded protein is CASSPPNIYGYTF.

The V and J genes are TRBV6-5 and TRBJ2-7; TRBD1 is a possible D gene (6 bases). Per germline, CDR1 MNHEY and CDR2 SVGAGI. V lost 0 bases and J lost 5, with 20 bases in between. The CDR3 consists of 17 residues. DNA for the CDR3: TGTGCCAGCAGTTACTCACCCCTCACAGGGTTTCCCCACGAGCAGTACTTC. As protein: CASSYSPLTGFPHEQYF.

V and J are TRBV19 and TRBJ2-7; D gene ambiguous. The V end lost 5 bases, the J end lost 6 bases, and 20 bases lay between the germline ends. CDR3 length: 15 residues. CDR1 LNHDA and CDR2 SQIVND come from the germline V gene (reference sequence). CDR3 loop: CASSATGKDFREQYF. The CDR3, as DNA: TGTGCCAGTAGTGCGACGGGTAAGGATTTTCGCGAGCAGTACTTC.

The rearrangement uses TRBV11-1 and TRBJ2-5; D gene unclear. CDR3 length: 14 amino acids. Trimming took off 0 bases at V and 7 bases at J, with 12 bases between the two ends. Germline CDR1 SGHAT, CDR2 FQDESV (reference sequence). The chain's CDR3 is CASSLARVTGTQYF. The DNA for the CDR3 is TGTGCCAGCAGCTTAGCCCGGGTGACCGGGACCCAGTACTTC.

The V call is TRBV27, the J call TRBJ2-7; D remains unclear. This CDR3 has 13 amino acids. CDR1 and CDR2 from the germline V gene are MNHEY and SMNVEV (reference sequence). The ends were cut back, 3 bases at V and 3 bases at J, with 9 bases in the middle. The CDR3 loop reads CASSFFPNYEQYF. The CDR3 coding sequence is TGTGCCAGCAGTTTCTTCCCCAACTACGAGCAGTACTTC.

This chain joins TRBV5-1 and TRBJ1-1; D perhaps matches TRBD1 (5 bases). This CDR3 contains 13 residues. V was cut by 4 bases and J by 2 bases, with 9 bases left in between. Germline CDR1 reads SGHRS; CDR2 reads YFSETQ. The CDR3 here is CASSRDFNTEAFF. The CDR3 region has the DNA TGCGCCAGCAGCCGGGACTTTAACACTGAAGCTTTCTTT. The whole variable domain, remainder taken from reference TRBV5-1 and TRBJ1-1, is KAGVTQTPRYLIKTRGQQVTLSCSPISGHRSVSWYQQTPGQGLQFLFEYFSETQRNKGNFPGRFSGRQFSNSRSEMNVSTLELGDSALYLCASSRDFNTEAFFGQGTRLTVV.

This clonotype was seen just once. The chain employs TRBV28 and TRBJ2-3, with TRBD1 identical over 11 bases. This CDR3 comprises 16 residues. V lost 4 bases, J lost 3 bases, and 6 bases stayed unmatched. CDR1 is MDHEN and CDR2 is SYDVKM in the germline V gene. CDR3 in DNA: TGTGCCAGCAGTTCACTGGACAGGGGGCAGACAGATACGCAGTATTTT. Encoded protein: CASSSLDRGQTDTQYF.

This clonotype was counted once. The V gene is TRBV20-1, the J gene TRBJ2-5; no definite D call. The V gene lost 1 base and the J gene lost 0 bases, with 6 bases spanning the gap. This CDR3 comprises 13 residues. The germline gives CDR1 DFQATT, CDR2 SNEGSKA (reference sequence). The CDR3 nucleotides are TGCAGTGCTAGAGCAGGCCACCAAGAGACCCAGTACTTC. Translation gives CSARAGHQETQYF.

The genes are TRBV29-1 and TRBJ2-1; 11 bases map to TRBD2. Germline CDR1 is SQVTM and CDR2 is ANQGSEA. Losses at the gene ends were 7 bases for V and 7 bases for J; bases not matched to a gene: 15. The CDR3 length is 16 residues. CDR3 DNA sequence: TGCAGCGCTGGCTTCCGACTAGCGGGAAATGGGAATGAGCAGTTCTTC. It is translated as CSAGFRLAGNGNEQFF.

The rearrangement links TRBV20-1 to TRBJ2-5; 10 bases map to TRBD2. V lost 2 bases to trimming and J lost 1 base; unmatched junction nucleotides: 7. CDR1 is DFQATT, CDR2 SNEGSKA, per germline (reference sequence). This CDR3 has 16 amino acids. The CDR3 is CSARSLAGATQETQYF. In DNA form, the CDR3 reads TGCAGTGCTAGATCCCTAGCGGGAGCCACCCAAGAGACCCAGTACTTC.

The gene calls are TRBV24-1 and TRBJ2-1; TRBD1 aligns across 9 bases. The CDR3 is made up of 16 amino acids. V dropped 2 bases and J dropped 1; count of bases not matched to a gene: 2. From germline, CDR1 is KGHDR and CDR2 SFDVKD. The CDR3 here is CATSDSGQGSYNEQFF. The CDR3 bases are TGTGCCACCAGTGATTCCGGACAGGGGTCCTACAATGAGCAGTTCTTC.

The J gene is TRBJ2-1, the V gene TRBV4-1, with a weak D call TRBD2 (6 bases). Germline CDR1 is MGHRA and CDR2 is YSYEKL. V was clipped by 0 bases and J by 5 bases, with 11 bases between them. The CDR3 is made up of 15 amino acids. Here the CDR3 DNA reads TGCGCCAGCAGCCAAGAATGGGGGGTCAACAATGAGCAGTTCTTC. It specifies CASSQEWGVNNEQFF.